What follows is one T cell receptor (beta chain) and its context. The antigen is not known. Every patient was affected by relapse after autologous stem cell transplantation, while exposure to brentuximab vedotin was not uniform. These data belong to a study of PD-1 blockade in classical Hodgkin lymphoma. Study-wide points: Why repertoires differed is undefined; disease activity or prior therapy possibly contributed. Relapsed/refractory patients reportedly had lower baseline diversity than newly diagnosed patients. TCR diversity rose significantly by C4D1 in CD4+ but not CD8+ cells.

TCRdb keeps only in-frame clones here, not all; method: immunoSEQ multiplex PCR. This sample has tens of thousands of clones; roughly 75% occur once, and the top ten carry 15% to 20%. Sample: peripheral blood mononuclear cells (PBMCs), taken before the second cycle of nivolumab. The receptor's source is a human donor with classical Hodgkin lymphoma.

CDR3 DNA: TGCGCCAGCAGCTTGGTGGCGTGGGGAGAGACCCAGTACTTC. Its translation is CASSLVAWGETQYF. The V call is TRBV5-1, the J call TRBJ2-5; no firm D call. This CDR3 region has 14 residues. Trimming left V 0 bases short and J 4 bases short, with 10 bases between. Per the germline V gene, CDR1 is SGHRS and CDR2 is YFSETQ. The whole variable domain, remainder taken from reference TRBV5-1 and TRBJ2-5, is KAGVTQTPRYLIKTRGQQVTLSCSPISGHRSVSWYQQTPGQGLQFLFEYFSETQRNKGNFPGRFSGRQFSNSRSEMNVSTLELGDSALYLCASSLVAWGETQYFGPGTRLLVL.